These 22 T cell receptor beta chains were sequenced from one sample in a study of cytomegalovirus exposure and HLA in healthy donors (dated by TCRdb to the late 2010s). The library was produced with the immunoSEQ multiplex PCR assay. The multiplex PCR relied on a mix of 60 forward primers for TCR Vbeta segments and 13 reverse primers for TCR Jbeta segments. TCRdb's version of the immuneACCESS table is confined to in-frame rearrangements and falls short of the full clone set. An unresolved V gene accounts for under half of the shortfall where checked; the remainder is of unknown origin. This sample holds 200,000 to 250,000 clones; over 65% were observed only once. Over 1% of the sample goes to the ten largest clones. The sample comprised PBMCs. Receptors originate from a human donor in good health.

This chain uses TRBV5-5 with TRBJ1-2, with D maybe TRBD1 (5 bases). The CDR3 extends over 14 amino acids. V lost 6 bases and J lost 8, with 20 bases in between. Germline lookup yields CDR1 SGHKS and CDR2 YYEKEE (reference sequence). The CDR3 protein is CASTPGGVGGGYTF. The CDR3 nucleotides read TGTGCCAGCACCCCGGGGGGGGTAGGCGGGGGCTACACCTTC.

This clone came up once. The chain uses TRBV6-5 and TRBJ2-1; 8 bases are a match to TRBD2. Germline V gene sequence: CDR1 MNHEY, CDR2 SVGAGI. V lost 6 bases to trimming and J lost 9 bases; unmatched junction nucleotides: 13. This CDR3 region has 15 residues. CDR3 DNA: TGTGCCAGCAGAAACCCAGGGACTAGAACTGGTGAGCAGTTCTTC. This codes for CASRNPGTRTGEQFF.

The chain has TRBV5-1 and TRBJ1-1; tentatively, D is TRBD1 (5 bases). Germline V gene sequence: CDR1 SGHRS, CDR2 YFSETQ. V dropped 2 bases and J dropped 4 bases, with 12 bases sitting between them. There are 14 residues in the CDR3. CDR3 nucleotide sequence: TGCGCCAGCAGCTTCAGGGAACGGGCCACTGAAGCTTTCTTT. This codes for CASSFRERATEAFF. Based on the CDR3 plus reference TRBV5-1 and TRBJ1-1, the full variable domain is KAGVTQTPRYLIKTRGQQVTLSCSPISGHRSVSWYQQTPGQGLQFLFEYFSETQRNKGNFPGRFSGRQFSNSRSEMNVSTLELGDSALYLCASSFRERATEAFFGQGTRLTVV.

The V call is TRBV4-1, the J call TRBJ2-5; 7 nucleotides agree with TRBD2. Near its end, the DNA agrees better with TRBJ2-7, so the J call may be wrong. Germline-derived CDR1 and CDR2 are MGHRA and YSYEKL. The length of the CDR3 is 14 residues. The CDR3 loop reads CASSQASGRYEQYF. In DNA, the CDR3 is TGCGCCAGCAGCCAGGCTAGCGGCAGATACGAGCAGTACTTC.

This clone was picked up a small number of times. The chain is built from TRBV7-2 and TRBJ2-5; 7 bases match TRBD2. V dropped 2 bases and J dropped 5; count of bases not matched to a gene: 8. This CDR3 contains 15 residues. Germline V gives CDR1 SGHTA, CDR2 FQGNSA. The CDR3: CASSLFGLVTETQYF. CDR3 DNA: TGTGCCAGCAGCTTATTTGGACTAGTCACGGAGACCCAGTACTTC.

The chain joins TRBV27 to TRBJ2-1; TRBD2 agrees at 9 bases. CDR1 MNHEY and CDR2 SMNVEV come from the germline V gene (reference sequence). J was trimmed by 4 bases and V by 2 bases; bases with no gene match: 9. There are 17 residues in the CDR3. The DNA of the CDR3 is TGTGCCAGCAGTTTAAGTCCGACTAGCGGTCTATACAATGAGCAGTTCTTC. Translating it yields CASSLSPTSGLYNEQFF.

This chain uses TRBV7-3 with TRBJ1-3; no clear D gene. The V gene lost 4 bases and the J gene lost 2 bases, with 6 bases spanning the gap. The CDR3 extends over 13 amino acids. CDR1 and CDR2 from the germline V gene are SGHTA and FQGTGA. CDR3 region: CASSSYTGNTIYF. In DNA, the CDR3 is TGTGCCAGCAGCTCGTATACTGGAAACACCATATATTTT.

The chain recombines TRBV7-2 with TRBJ2-3; D may be TRBD2 (5 bases). Germline V gives CDR1 SGHTA, CDR2 FQGNSA. The length of the CDR3 is 17 residues. V lost 4 bases, J lost 6 bases, and 23 bases lay in between. Here the CDR3 reads CASSSLRLSLAVDTQYF. The CDR3 bases are TGTGCCAGCAGCTCCCTCAGGCTTTCCCTAGCCGTGGATACGCAGTATTTT.

This clone was seen a few times. V is TRBV5-5 and J is TRBJ2-5, with 8 bases matching TRBD1. CDR1 and CDR2 from the germline V gene are SGHKS and YYEKEE (reference sequence). The V segment lost 4 bases and the J segment 6 bases; nucleotides outside the gene matches: 8. The CDR3 contains 14 residues. CDR3 region: CASSQGATKQTQYF. CDR3 DNA sequence: TGTGCCAGCAGCCAGGGGGCCACCAAGCAGACCCAGTACTTC.

The chain employs TRBV6-1 and TRBJ2-3; 10 bases are shared with TRBD2. The CDR3 has 14 amino acids. With 11 bases clipped from V and 0 bases from J, the junction kept 5 bases outside the gene matches. CDR1 is MNHNS and CDR2 is SASEGT in the germline V gene. The CDR3 is CAAGAGGSTDTQYF. Written as DNA, the CDR3 is TGTGCCGCGGGAGCGGGGGGGAGCACAGATACGCAGTATTTT.

The chain is built from TRBV29-1 and TRBJ2-3; weak D call: TRBD1 (6 bases). Germline V lookup: CDR1 SQVTM, CDR2 ANQGSEA. The CDR3 runs to 12 residues. V lost 8 bases and J 1 base, leaving 10 bases between the germline ends. Here the CDR3 reads CSLAGGTDTQYF. The CDR3 DNA reads TGCAGCCTGGCAGGGGGCACAGATACGCAGTATTTT.

The rearrangement links TRBV5-1 to TRBJ1-6; 7 positions agree with TRBD1. Germline assignment: CDR1 SGHRS and CDR2 YFSETQ. Trimming removed 1 base from V and 6 bases from J; junction bases left unmatched: 7. CDR3 length equals 16 residues. The CDR3 loop reads CASSLNRGGANSPLHF. CDR3 coding DNA: TGCGCCAGCAGCTTGAACAGGGGAGGCGCTAATTCACCCCTCCACTTT.

This chain connects TRBV7-8 to TRBJ2-7, with D possibly being TRBD2 (5 bases). The germline CDR1 and CDR2 sequences are SGHVS and FQNEAQ. This CDR3 comprises 14 residues. The V end was cut by 1 base, the J end by 1 base, with 8 bases between. The chain's CDR3 is CASSLGGLSYEQYF. CDR3 in DNA: TGTGCCAGCAGCTTAGGTGGACTTTCCTACGAGCAGTACTTC.

J is TRBJ2-7 and V is TRBV6-5, with 7 nucleotides matching TRBD1. The CDR3 loop spans 14 amino acids. Germline CDR1 reads MNHEY; CDR2 reads SVGAGI. V lost 6 bases and J lost 0; bases outside the gene matches: 5. This CDR3 reads CASRSWDSSYEQYF. The CDR3 bases are TGTGCCAGCAGGTCCTGGGACAGCTCCTACGAGCAGTACTTC.

The rearrangement uses TRBV27 and TRBJ2-1, with a possible D match to TRBD2 (6 bases). The CDR3 covers 16 residues. The V end was cut by 5 bases, the J end by 3 bases, with 17 bases between. The V gene's germline CDR1 is MNHEY and CDR2 SMNVEV (reference sequence). The CDR3 DNA follows: TGTGCCAGCAGTCCCCGGGTAGCGGAAGTCTACAATGAGCAGTTCTTC. This translates into CASSPRVAEVYNEQFF.

This sequence joins TRBV6-1 and TRBJ2-2; no reliable D call. V gave up 4 bases and J gave up 2 bases, with 11 bases separating them. From germline, CDR1 is MNHNS and CDR2 SASEGT. The CDR3 runs 15 residues. The CDR3 nucleotides are TGTGCCAGCAGTGTATTCGGAGATAACACCGGGGAGCTGTTTTTT. The encoded protein is CASSVFGDNTGELFF.

The rearrangement joins TRBV18 to TRBJ2-7; the D gene is possibly TRBD2 (6 bases). This CDR3 is built from 14 residues. CDR1 and CDR2 (germline): KGHSH, LQKENI. Trimming took off 3 bases at V and 2 bases at J, with 11 bases between the two ends. CDR3 DNA: TGTGCCAGCTCACCGAGGCGGGGTCCCTACGAGCAGTACTTC. It is translated as CASSPRRGPYEQYF.

V gene TRBV6-5 combines with J gene TRBJ2-6, with D possibly TRBD1 on 6 matching bases. CDR3 length: 16 amino acids. The ends were cut back, 2 bases at V and 0 bases at J, with 8 bases in the middle. Germline lookup yields CDR1 MNHEY and CDR2 SVGAGI. CDR3 in DNA: TGTGCCAGCAGTTACGGACAGATCTCTGGGGCCAACGTCCTGACTTTC. Its translation is CASSYGQISGANVLTF.

This clone was detected only a few times. The V and J genes are TRBV28 and TRBJ2-5; TRBD1 matches at 8 bases. V lost 6 bases to trimming and J lost 3 bases; unmatched junction nucleotides: 9. Germline CDR1 MDHEN, CDR2 SYDVKM. The CDR3 runs to 15 residues. The CDR3 bases are TGTGCCAGCAGCCGGACAGGGATAGAAAAAGAGACCCAGTACTTC. Translation: CASSRTGIEKETQYF.

This clone appeared once. The V gene is TRBV6-5, the J gene TRBJ2-2; TRBD1 might be the D (8 bases). Trimming took 6 bases from V and 6 from J, leaving 14 bases between them. The CDR3 runs 14 residues. The V gene's germline CDR1 is MNHEY and CDR2 SVGAGI. CDR3: CASRVTGGAGELFF. Here the CDR3 DNA reads TGTGCCAGCAGAGTCACAGGGGGGGCCGGGGAGCTGTTTTTT.

This rearrangement joins TRBV11-1 to TRBJ2-7; 8 bases align to TRBD1. The CDR3 is 17 amino acids. V shed 4 bases and J 0 bases; nucleotides not matched to a gene: 11. The germline CDR1 and CDR2 sequences are SGHAT and FQDESV (reference sequence). The CDR3, as DNA: TGTGCCAGCAGCTCGAGACCGACAGGGGTAGACTCCTACGAGCAGTACTTC. This gives the protein CASSSRPTGVDSYEQYF.

V usage is TRBV28 and J usage is TRBJ1-5, with TRBD1 identical over 12 bases. J was trimmed by 6 bases and V by 4 bases; bases with no gene match: 4. Germline CDR1 reads MDHEN; CDR2 reads SYDVKM. The CDR3 runs 15 residues. The CDR3 here is CASSWGTGGGQPQHF. CDR3 DNA: TGTGCCAGCAGTTGGGGGACAGGGGGCGGTCAGCCCCAGCATTTT.